Listed here are 23 T cell receptor beta chains from one sample, sequenced in a study of OX40 agonist ivuxolimab in advanced cancers. This table comes from immunoSEQ multiplex PCR, and its TCRdb copy is limited to in-frame clones, with some not included. The data show tens of thousands of clones, with almost 90% seen just once and less than 0.85% held by the top ten. The sequencing here drew on CD4+ or CD8+ T cells sorted from blood, taken in a trial of the OX40 agonist ivuxolimab. These TCRs come from an adult with an advanced solid tumor such as melanoma, head and neck, liver or kidney cancer.

This clone was seen only once. This chain joins TRBV27 and TRBJ1-1; D remains ambiguous. Germline lookup yields CDR1 MNHEY and CDR2 SMNVEV (reference sequence). The V and J ends lost 4 bases and 10 bases respectively, with 10 bases between them. The CDR3 extends over 11 amino acids. In DNA form, the CDR3 reads TGTGCCAGCAGTTGGTGGATAGTAGCTTTCTTT. Translation: CASSWWIVAFF.

This clone was counted once. The chain links TRBV28 to TRBJ1-2; D not resolved. The CDR3 spans 11 residues. V lost 8 bases to trimming and J lost 5 bases, with 9 bases between them. Germline V CDR1 and CDR2: MDHEN, SYDVKM. CDR3 nucleotide sequence: TGTGCCAGCCGCGTACAGTATGGCTACACCTTC. Translated, it gives CASRVQYGYTF.

This sequence joins TRBV15 and TRBJ2-1; 7 bases map to TRBD2. The CDR3 consists of 15 residues. V was clipped by 4 bases and J by 4 bases; unmatched bases: 7. CDR1 and CDR2 from the germline V gene are LNHNV and YYDKDF (reference sequence). The CDR3 is CATSIPGGRYNEQFF. The CDR3 nucleotides read TGTGCCACCAGCATCCCGGGAGGCAGGTACAATGAGCAGTTCTTC.

The chain has TRBV18 and TRBJ2-4; no clear D. There are 15 residues in the CDR3. The germline V gene encodes CDR1 KGHSH and CDR2 LQKENI. The V end was cut by 5 bases, the J end by 2 bases, with 13 bases between. The CDR3 nucleotides read TGTGCCAGCTCATCTTCGTTGTCGACCAAAAACATTCAGTACTTC. This translates into CASSSSLSTKNIQYF.

The V call is TRBV27, the J call TRBJ1-2, with no clear D. Between the trimmed V and J ends, which lost 9 bases and 0 bases, there was a span of 20 bases. This CDR3 has 16 residues. Germline values: CDR1 MNHEY, CDR2 SMNVEV (reference sequence). CDR3 residues: CASHPLSIRANYGYTF. The CDR3 coding sequence is TGTGCCAGTCATCCCCTCTCGATAAGAGCTAACTATGGCTACACCTTC.

The V and J genes are TRBV30 and TRBJ2-7; 10 bases are a match to TRBD2. Losses at the gene ends were 4 bases for V and 3 bases for J; bases not matched to a gene: 3. The CDR3 loop spans 13 amino acids. Germline loops: CDR1 GTSNPN, CDR2 SVGIG (reference sequence). Written as DNA, the CDR3 is TGTGCCTGGAAGGCTAGCGGGAGCTACGAGCAGTACTTC. This translates into CAWKASGSYEQYF.

The CDR3 nucleotides read TGTGCCAGCAGCCAGGGGACAGGGGGAAACCCTTACAATGAGCAGTTCTTC. Its protein is CASSQGTGGNPYNEQFF. The V gene is TRBV4-2, the J gene TRBJ2-1; 11 bases match TRBD1. Germline V gene lookup returns CDR1 LGHNA and CDR2 YNFKEQ. Trimming removed 3 bases from V and 4 bases from J; junction bases left unmatched: 8. This CDR3 has 17 residues.

In this sample, this clone turned up once. The gene calls are TRBV28 and TRBJ1-2; a possible D gene is TRBD1 (6 bases). Trimming stripped 5 bases from V and 6 bases from J, with 13 bases between. CDR3 length: 13 amino acids. Germline V gives CDR1 MDHEN, CDR2 SYDVKM. The CDR3 sequence is CASSAPRGHGYTF. CDR3 nucleotides: TGTGCCAGCAGTGCCCCCAGGGGCCATGGCTACACCTTC.

The chain combines TRBV6-1 with TRBJ2-1; D is ambiguous. This CDR3 region has 14 residues. The V end lost 0 bases, the J end lost 6 bases, and 9 bases lay between the germline ends. CDR1 is MNHNS and CDR2 is SASEGT in the germline V gene. CDR3 amino acids: CASSEAADRNEQFF. In nucleotides, the CDR3 is TGTGCCAGCAGTGAAGCTGCGGATCGCAATGAGCAGTTCTTC.

The chain links TRBV15 to TRBJ2-2; TRBD1 aligns across 12 bases. This CDR3 comprises 21 residues. The J segment lost 4 bases and the V segment lost 0 bases, leaving 15 bases of the junction unmatched. Germline CDR1 LNHNV, CDR2 YYDKDF (reference sequence). The CDR3, as DNA: TGTGCCACCAGCAGAGATCAGCCGGGGACAGGGGGCGCGGTTGGCACCGGGGAGCTGTTTTTT. This sequence encodes CATSRDQPGTGGAVGTGELFF.

The chain is built from TRBV6-5 and TRBJ1-1, with a possible D match to TRBD1 (5 bases). Germline V gene data show CDR1 as MNHEY and CDR2 as SVGAGI. The CDR3 totals 16 residues. V gave up 2 bases and J gave up 0 bases, with 13 bases separating them. CDR3 loop: CASSYGAGRLNTEAFF. The CDR3 bases are TGTGCCAGCAGTTACGGGGCGGGTCGGCTGAACACTGAAGCTTTCTTT.

This clone was seen only once. The chain combines TRBV18 with TRBJ2-2, with TRBD1 matching 7 bases. CDR1 and CDR2 from the germline V gene are KGHSH and LQKENI. The CDR3 sequence is 15 residues long. After removal of 6 bases from V and 2 bases from J, the junction contained 6 bases not matched to a gene. This chain's CDR3 is CASSLDRPNTGELFF. The CDR3 region has the DNA TGTGCCAGCTCCTTGGACAGGCCAAACACCGGGGAGCTGTTTTTT.

The rearrangement links TRBV5-1 to TRBJ2-7, with D possibly called TRBD1 or TRBD2 (5 bases each). CDR1 SGHRS and CDR2 YFSETQ come from the germline V gene. The CDR3 totals 14 residues. The germline V and J ends were trimmed by 5 bases and 2 bases, with 14 bases remaining between them. The CDR3 bases are TGCGCCAGCAGTGGTGGGGGTCCAACCTACGAGCAGTACTTC. It translates to CASSGGGPTYEQYF. The entire variable domain, with the rest obtained from reference TRBV5-1 and TRBJ2-7, is as follows: KAGVTQTPRYLIKTRGQQVTLSCSPISGHRSVSWYQQTPGQGLQFLFEYFSETQRNKGNFPGRFSGRQFSNSRSEMNVSTLELGDSALYLCASSGGGPTYEQYFGPGTRLTVT.

This clone was seen more than once but under ten times. V and J are TRBV19 and TRBJ2-3; D not resolved. Germline V CDR1 and CDR2: LNHDA, SQIVND (reference sequence). The V gene lost 6 bases and the J gene lost 2 bases, with 15 bases spanning the gap. This CDR3 region has 15 residues. The CDR3 region has the DNA TGTGCCAGTAGAGCGACACCGTCTACCACAGATACGCAGTATTTT. It yields the protein CASRATPSTTDTQYF.

The chain has TRBV9 and TRBJ1-5; no clear D gene. The CDR3 covers 12 residues. V was pared by 7 bases and J by 7 bases, with 12 bases between. CDR1 SGDLS and CDR2 YYNGEE come from the germline V gene. The CDR3 sequence is CASRSIIQPQHF. In DNA, the CDR3 is TGTGCCAGCCGCTCGATTATACAGCCCCAGCATTTT.

The V gene is TRBV11-2, the J gene TRBJ1-4, with D perhaps matching TRBD1 (6 bases). The CDR3 length is 19 residues. V was cut by 6 bases and J by 8 bases, with 31 bases left in between. Germline CDR1 is SGHAT and CDR2 is FQNNGV. The DNA for the CDR3 is TGTGCCAGCAGTCTAGGTCGGGCGGCAGGGGAAAGAATTTACGAAAAACTGTTTTTT. Protein: CASSLGRAAGERIYEKLFF.

The V and J genes are TRBV10-3 and TRBJ2-1; TRBD1 agrees at 8 bases. J lost 7 bases, V lost 2 bases, and 7 bases had no gene match. From germline, CDR1 is ENHRY and CDR2 SYGVKD. The CDR3 is made up of 15 amino acids. Written as DNA, the CDR3 is TGTGCCATCAGTGAGGGACAGGGTCAAAAGAATGAGCAGTTCTTC. This gives the protein CAISEGQGQKNEQFF.

V usage is TRBV6-5 and J usage is TRBJ2-5; 8 bases agree with TRBD2. With the DNA end fitting TRBJ2-7 better, the J assignment may be wrong. CDR3 length equals 13 residues. Germline lookup yields CDR1 MNHEY and CDR2 SVGAGI. CDR3 loop: CASTGLATYEQYF. For the CDR3, the DNA is TGTGCCAGCACCGGACTAGCCACCTACGAGCAGTACTTC.

The V call is TRBV5-1, the J call TRBJ2-1, with unresolved D. CDR1 and CDR2 (germline): SGHRS, YFSETQ. Trimming pared 0 bases from V and 5 bases from J, leaving 9 bases between. The CDR3 totals 14 residues. The CDR3, as DNA: TGCGCCAGCAGCTTGGGGCAGTTGGACAATGAGCAGTTCTTC. Its translation: CASSLGQLDNEQFF.

This clone was counted only a few times. V gene TRBV28 combines with J gene TRBJ2-7, with D possibly being TRBD1 (5 bases). This CDR3 has 13 residues. V lost 1 base, J lost 9 bases, and 13 bases lay in between. Germline V gene sequence: CDR1 MDHEN, CDR2 SYDVKM. The DNA of the CDR3 is TGTGCCAGCAGTTTATCCCAGACAGTCCTGCAGTACTTC. Its translation is CASSLSQTVLQYF.

The V gene is TRBV19, the J gene TRBJ1-4; TRBD1 agrees at 8 bases. Trimming took 2 bases from V and 1 from J; bases not matched to a gene: 3. Per germline, CDR1 LNHDA and CDR2 SQIVND (reference sequence). The CDR3 covers 16 residues. CDR3 in DNA: TGTGCCAGTAGTATACAGGGGGCGCGAACTAATGAAAAACTGTTTTTT. Translation: CASSIQGARTNEKLFF.

The V and J genes are TRBV5-5 and TRBJ2-5; 7 bases are a match to TRBD2. Germline assignment: CDR1 SGHKS and CDR2 YYEKEE (reference sequence). The CDR3 length is 15 residues. V lost 3 bases to trimming and J lost 4 bases; unmatched junction nucleotides: 9. CDR3 residues: CASSWRGGSGETQYF. CDR3 DNA sequence: TGTGCCAGCAGCTGGAGGGGCGGGAGTGGAGAGACCCAGTACTTC.

The chain joins TRBV19 to TRBJ2-3; D not certain. CDR1 is LNHDA, CDR2 SQIVND, per germline (reference sequence). The CDR3 is made up of 13 amino acids. Deletions cut 1 base from V and 9 bases from J, with 11 bases between. CDR3 amino acids: CASSIGSSGTQYF. The DNA of the CDR3 is TGTGCCAGTAGTATAGGGAGCTCAGGAACGCAGTATTTT.